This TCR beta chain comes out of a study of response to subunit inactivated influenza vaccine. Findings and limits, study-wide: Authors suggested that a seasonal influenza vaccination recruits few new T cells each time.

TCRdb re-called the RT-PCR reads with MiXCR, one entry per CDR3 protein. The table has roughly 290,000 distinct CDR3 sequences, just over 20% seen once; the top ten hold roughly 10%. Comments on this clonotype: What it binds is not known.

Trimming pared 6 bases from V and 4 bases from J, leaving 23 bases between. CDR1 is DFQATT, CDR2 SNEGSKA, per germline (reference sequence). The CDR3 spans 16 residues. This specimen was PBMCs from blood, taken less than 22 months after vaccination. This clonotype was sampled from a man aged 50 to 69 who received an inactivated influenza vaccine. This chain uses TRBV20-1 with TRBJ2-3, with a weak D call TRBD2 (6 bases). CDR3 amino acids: CSAMRPRTRRADTQYF. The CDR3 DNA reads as TGCAGTGCGATGCGTCCCCGGACCCGGAGGGCAGATACGCAGTATTTT.